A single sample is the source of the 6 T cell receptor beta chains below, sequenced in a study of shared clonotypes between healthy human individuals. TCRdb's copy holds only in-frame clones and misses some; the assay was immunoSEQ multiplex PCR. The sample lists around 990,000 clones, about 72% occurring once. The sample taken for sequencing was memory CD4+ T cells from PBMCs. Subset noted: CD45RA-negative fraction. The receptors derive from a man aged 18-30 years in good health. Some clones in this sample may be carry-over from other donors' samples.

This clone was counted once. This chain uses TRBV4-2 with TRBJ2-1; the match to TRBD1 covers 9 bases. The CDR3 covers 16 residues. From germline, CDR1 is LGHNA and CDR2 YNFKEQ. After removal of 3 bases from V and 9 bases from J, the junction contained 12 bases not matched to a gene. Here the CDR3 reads CASSHGGGQGFGEQFF. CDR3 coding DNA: TGTGCCAGCAGCCACGGTGGGGGACAGGGCTTCGGTGAGCAGTTCTTC.

CDR3 nucleotides: TGTGCCAGCAGGGGGGTCACAGATACGCAGTATTTT. This codes for CASRGVTDTQYF. The chain recombines TRBV28 with TRBJ2-3, with D perhaps assigned TRBD1 or TRBD2 (5 bases each). This CDR3 spans 12 amino acids. The germline CDR1 and CDR2 sequences are MDHEN and SYDVKM. V shed 6 bases and J shed 2 bases, with 6 bases lying between them.

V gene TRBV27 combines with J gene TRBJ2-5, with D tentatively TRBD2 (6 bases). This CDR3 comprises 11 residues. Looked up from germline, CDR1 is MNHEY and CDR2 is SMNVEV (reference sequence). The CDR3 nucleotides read TGTGTCACGGTCGGGGGAGAGACCCAGTACTTC. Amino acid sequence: CVTVGGETQYF.

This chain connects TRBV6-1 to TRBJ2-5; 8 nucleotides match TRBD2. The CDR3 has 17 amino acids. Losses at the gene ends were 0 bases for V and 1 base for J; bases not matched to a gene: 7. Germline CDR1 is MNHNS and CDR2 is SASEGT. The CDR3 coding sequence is TGTGCCAGCAGTGAAGCCAAGCTAGCGGGTCCCCAAGAGACCCAGTACTTC. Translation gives CASSEAKLAGPQETQYF.

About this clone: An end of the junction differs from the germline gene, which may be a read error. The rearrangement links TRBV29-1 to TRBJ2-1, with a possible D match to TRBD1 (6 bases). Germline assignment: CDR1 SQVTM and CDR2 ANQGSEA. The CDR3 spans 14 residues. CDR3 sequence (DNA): TGCAGCGTCGAAGGGGGAAACTCCTACAATGAGCAGTTCTTC. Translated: CSVEGGNSYNEQFF.

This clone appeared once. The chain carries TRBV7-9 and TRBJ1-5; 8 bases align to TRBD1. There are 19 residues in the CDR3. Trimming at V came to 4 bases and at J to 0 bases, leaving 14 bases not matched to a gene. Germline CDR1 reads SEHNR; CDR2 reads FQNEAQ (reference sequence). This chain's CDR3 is CASSSSRGDRIYSNQPQHF. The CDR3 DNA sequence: TGTGCCAGCAGCTCCTCACGTGGGGACAGGATTTATAGCAATCAGCCCCAGCATTTT.